Below, one T cell receptor beta chain is given with its context. Measured with immunoSEQ multiplex PCR; TCRdb has only the in-frame clones, and not every one. The sample contains about 95,000 clones, roughly nine tenths of which appear only once. The sample belongs to a study of T cell responses to AZD1222 COVID-19 vaccine. This sequence was found in an adult in good health. Sequenced material: peripheral blood, taken on day 0 of AZD1222 vaccination.

CDR3 sequence: CATSAGEGGETQYF. In DNA form, the CDR3 reads TGTGCCACCAGTGCCGGGGAGGGTGGGGAGACCCAGTACTTC. The J gene is TRBJ2-5, the V gene TRBV24-1, with TRBD2 matching over 7 bases. Germline assignment: CDR1 KGHDR and CDR2 SFDVKD. The CDR3 has 14 residues. J gave up 5 bases and V 5 bases, and 7 bases lay outside the gene matches.